Listed below are T cell receptor beta chains from one sample, sequenced in a study of T-cell memory formation after mild COVID-19. Each CDR3 protein is one row after TCRdb ran MiXCR on the 5' RACE reads. The sample shows 550,000 to 700,000 distinct CDR3 sequences, 15% to 20% of them seen only once. The specimen sequenced was PBMCs or a T cell subset sorted from them (not recorded which). The receptors come from an adult woman who had mild COVID-19 (a few samples of this study predate the infection). Cell type and time point are not known. CDR3s include the opening cysteine and the closing phenylalanine or tryptophan. A D gene is named only where the DNA matches it firmly. Clone size, where shown, is once, few, many, or a class for clones that have expanded.

>TRBV14|TRBJ2-3|TRBD2|16|few
TGTGCCAGCAGCCAAGGAACCGGGCTAGCGGCAGATACGCAGTATTTT
CASSQGTGLAADTQYF
>TRBV7-9|TRBJ2-1|TRBD2|16|few
TGTGCCAGCAGAGTAGCGGGTTCTAGCTCCTACAATGAGCAGTTCTTC
CASRVAGSSSYNEQFF
>TRBV7-9|TRBJ1-3|TRBD1|16|few
TGTGCCAGCAGCTACCCTCAAGACAGGGCTGGAAACACCATATATTTT
CASSYPQDRAGNTIYF
>TRBV20-1|TRBJ2-5|.|16|.
TGCAGTGCTAGAGACTACCAGGGGGGGCCGGGAGAGACCCAGTACTTC
CSARDYQGGPGETQYF
>TRBV11-2|TRBJ2-3|TRBD2|15|few
TGTGCCAGCAGCTTACGCGGGGGGAGGTCAGATACGCAGTATTTT
CASSLRGGRSDTQYF
>TRBV3-1|TRBJ2-7|TRBD2|18|few
TGTGCCAGCAGCCAAGTCTGGACTAGCGGGAGGGCGACCTACGAGCAGTACTTC
CASSQVWTSGRATYEQYF
>TRBV14|TRBJ2-7|.|13|few
TGTGCCAGCAGCCCGGGACGGTTCTACGAGCAGTACTTC
CASSPGRFYEQYF
>TRBV12-3/TRBV12-4|TRBJ2-2|.|13|.
TGTGCCAGCTACGAGGATAGGGCCGGGGAGCTGTTTTTT
CASYEDRAGELFF
>TRBV20-1|TRBJ2-3|.|16|few
TGCAGTGCCCGCGTCCTACTAGGACATCGCACAGATACGCAGTATTTT
CSARVLLGHRTDTQYF
>TRBV30|TRBJ1-2|.|12|many
TGTGCCTGGAGTGTACTGTATGGTGGCTACACCTTC
CAWSVLYGGYTF
>TRBV4-1|TRBJ1-5|.|16|.
TGCGCCAGCAGCCGCGATGGGGGGGGCTCGGATCAGCCCCAGCATTTT
CASSRDGGGSDQPQHF
>TRBV12-5|TRBJ1-1|.|14|.
TGTGCTAGTGGCCGAGGGGTCGGAAAGACTGAAGCTTTCTTT
CASGRGVGKTEAFF
>TRBV12-3/TRBV12-4|TRBJ2-7|TRBD2|14|many
TGTGCCAGCAGTCGACTAGCGGGATACTACGAGCAGTACTTC
CASSRLAGYYEQYF
>TRBV20-1|TRBJ2-1|TRBD2|14|many
TGCAGTGCTCTGACTAGCGGGGGGGACAATGAGCAGTTCTTC
CSALTSGGDNEQFF
>TRBV25-1|TRBJ2-1|.|11|few
TGTGCCAGCAGACAGTTCAATGAGCAGTTCTTC
CASRQFNEQFF
>TRBV4-2|TRBJ2-7|.|16|few
TGTGCCAGCAGCCAAGATCGGGCGGGGTTTTCCTACGAGCAGTACTTC
CASSQDRAGFSYEQYF
>TRBV6-6|TRBJ1-3|.|15|.
TGTGCCAGCAGCCTCACGAGGGAATCTGGAAACACCATATATTTT
CASSLTRESGNTIYF
>TRBV20-1|TRBJ2-3|TRBD2|17|.
TGCAGTGCTAGAGACGAAGTACTAGCGGGAGTACCAGATACGCAGTATTTT
CSARDEVLAGVPDTQYF
>TRBV5-5|TRBJ1-1|.|17|few
TGTGCCAGCAGCGCTGACAGGAGCCAAGGGGGGAACACTGAAGCTTTCTTT
CASSADRSQGGNTEAFF
>TRBV5-6|TRBJ1-5|.|16|.
TGTGCCAGCAGCTTGGGGGGACCTTTAGGGCATCAGCCCCAGCATTTT
CASSLGGPLGHQPQHF
>TRBV20-1|TRBJ1-1|.|15|.
TGCAGTGCTCGCTTCCCCCGGGCCTCGAACACTGAAGCTTTCTTT
CSARFPRASNTEAFF
>TRBV12-3/TRBV12-4|TRBJ1-2|.|15|.
TGTGCCAGCAGTTTAGCCCACAGAGGGTCAAGGGGCTACACCTTC
CASSLAHRGSRGYTF
>TRBV18|TRBJ2-5|.|14|few
TGTGCCAGCTCAACAATCCAGGGTCGGGAGACCCAGTACTTC
CASSTIQGRETQYF
>TRBV18|TRBJ2-1|.|13|.
TGTGCCAGCTCACCACCGCCGGGACATGAGCAGTTCTTC
CASSPPPGHEQFF
>TRBV18|TRBJ1-1|.|15|few
TGTGCCAGCTCACCTCCCGGGACACAAAACACTGAAGCTTTCTTT
CASSPPGTQNTEAFF
>TRBV4-2|TRBJ2-2|TRBD2|15|.
TGTGCCAGCAGCCAGGGACTAGCGACTGACGGGGAGCTGTTTTTT
CASSQGLATDGELFF
>TRBV29-1|TRBJ2-3|TRBD2|12|few
TGCAGCCGGGGGGACGGCACAGATACGCAGTATTTT
CSRGDGTDTQYF